This T cell receptor beta chain was captured by sequencing in a study of T-cell reconstitution after alpha-beta-depleted transplantation in children. Study-wide results and limits: Hyperexpanded clones declined; after one year, newly produced T cells mostly supplied diversity. From surviving recipient T cells and thymic progenitors came the high day-60 TCRbeta diversity observed in some patients. The origin of alpha-beta T cells about two months after transplant was reportedly several hundred expanded graft clones.

The CDR3 extends over 16 amino acids. Germline V CDR1 and CDR2: LNHDA, SQIVND (reference sequence). Trimming removed 1 base at V and 5 bases at J, with 18 bases between. During its preparation, the TCRbeta library received unique molecular identifiers. TCRdb passed the PCR reads through MiXCR, listing each CDR3 protein once. There are about 980,000 distinct CDR3 sequences in the sample; about 31% occur only once, and over 25% lies in the top ten. On this clonotype: Its antigen is unknown.

Here the sequenced sample was PBMCs, mostly from graft donor cells, taken 360 days after TCRalphabeta/CD19-depleted stem cell transplant. The V and J genes are TRBV19 and TRBJ2-7; maybe TRBD1 (6 bases). The sequence came from a boy under two years old who had a stem cell transplant for SCID, so the T cells may come from the graft donor. The CDR3 bases are TGTGCCAGTAGTATAGTTTGGGGACACGCTAGGCACGAGCAGTACTTC. Translated, it gives CASSIVWGHARHEQYF.